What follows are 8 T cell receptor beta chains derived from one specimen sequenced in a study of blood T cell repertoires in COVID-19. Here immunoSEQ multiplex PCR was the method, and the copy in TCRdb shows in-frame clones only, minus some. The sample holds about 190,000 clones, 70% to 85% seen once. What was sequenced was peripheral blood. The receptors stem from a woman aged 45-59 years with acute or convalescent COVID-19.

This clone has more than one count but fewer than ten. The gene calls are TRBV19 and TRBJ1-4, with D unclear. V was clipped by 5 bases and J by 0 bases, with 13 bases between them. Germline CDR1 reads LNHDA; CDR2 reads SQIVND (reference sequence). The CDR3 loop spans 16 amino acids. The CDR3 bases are TGTGCCAGTAGTCTCCGAGCCCTTGCAACTAATGAAAAACTGTTTTTT. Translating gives CASSLRALATNEKLFF. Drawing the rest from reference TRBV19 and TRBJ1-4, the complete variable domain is DGGITQSPKYLFRKEGQNVTLSCEQNLNHDAMYWYRQDPGQGLRLIYYSQIVNDFQKGDIAEGYSVSREKKESFPLTVTSAQKNPTAFYLCASSLRALATNEKLFFGSGTQLSVL.

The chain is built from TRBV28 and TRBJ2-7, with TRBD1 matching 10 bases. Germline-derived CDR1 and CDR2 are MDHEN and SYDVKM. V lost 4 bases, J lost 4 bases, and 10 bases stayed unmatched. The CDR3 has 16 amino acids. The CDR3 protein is CASSSIPGTGAYEQYF. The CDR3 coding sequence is TGTGCCAGCAGTTCGATCCCCGGGACAGGGGCTTACGAGCAGTACTTC.

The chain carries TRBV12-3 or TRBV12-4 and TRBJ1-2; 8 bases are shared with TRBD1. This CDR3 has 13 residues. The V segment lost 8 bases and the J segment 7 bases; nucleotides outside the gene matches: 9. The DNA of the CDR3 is TGTGCCAGCGCGGACAGGGTGGTCGTTGGCTACACCTTC. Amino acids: CASADRVVVGYTF.

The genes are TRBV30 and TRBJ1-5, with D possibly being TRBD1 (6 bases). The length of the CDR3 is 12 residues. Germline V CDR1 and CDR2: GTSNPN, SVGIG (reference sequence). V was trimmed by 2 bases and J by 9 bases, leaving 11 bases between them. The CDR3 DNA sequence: TGTGCCTGGAGTCGACAGGATGGGCCCCAGCATTTT. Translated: CAWSRQDGPQHF.

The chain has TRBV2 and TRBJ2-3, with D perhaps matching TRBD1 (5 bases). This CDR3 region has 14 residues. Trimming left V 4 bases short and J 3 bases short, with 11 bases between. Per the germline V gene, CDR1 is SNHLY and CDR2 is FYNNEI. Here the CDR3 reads CASSARGRTDTQYF. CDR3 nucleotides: TGTGCCAGCAGTGCTAGGGGCAGGACAGATACGCAGTATTTT.

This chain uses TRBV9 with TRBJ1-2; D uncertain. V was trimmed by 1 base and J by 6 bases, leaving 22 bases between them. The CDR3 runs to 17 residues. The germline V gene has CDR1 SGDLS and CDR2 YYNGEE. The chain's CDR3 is CASSVSSSTRLGDGYTF. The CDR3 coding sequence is TGTGCCAGCAGCGTAAGCTCCTCCACAAGGCTCGGAGATGGCTACACCTTC.

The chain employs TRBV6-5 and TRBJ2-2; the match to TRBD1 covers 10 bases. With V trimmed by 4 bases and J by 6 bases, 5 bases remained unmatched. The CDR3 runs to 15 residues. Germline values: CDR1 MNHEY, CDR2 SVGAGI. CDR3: CASSFDRGLAGELFF. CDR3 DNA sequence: TGTGCCAGCAGTTTCGACAGGGGGCTTGCCGGGGAGCTGTTTTTT.

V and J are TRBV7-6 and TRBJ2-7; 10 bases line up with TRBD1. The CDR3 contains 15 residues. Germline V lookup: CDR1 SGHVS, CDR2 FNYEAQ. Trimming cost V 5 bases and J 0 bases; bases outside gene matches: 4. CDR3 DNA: TGTGCCAGCAGCGAGGGACAGGGGAGCTCCTACGAGCAGTACTTC. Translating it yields CASSEGQGSSYEQYF.